This T cell receptor beta chain was recorded in a study of T cells in Graves' hyperthyroidism and ophthalmopathy. The source material, RNA transcripts, was used to amplify TCR beta CDR3 regions. First-round RT-PCR targeting the TCR CDR3 was performed with the HTBI primer set. A single record per CDR3 protein comes from TCRdb applying MiXCR to the multiplex PCR reads. The sample contains some 300,000 distinct CDR3 sequences, around 15% of which appear only once. The V gene lost 4 bases and the J gene lost 3 bases, with 19 bases spanning the gap. There are 16 residues in the CDR3. Germline V gene sequence: CDR1 SGDLS, CDR2 YYNGEE. This clonotype came up many times.

The rearrangement joins TRBV9 to TRBJ1-2, with D possibly TRBD1 on 5 matching bases. Sequencing was carried out using blood. This TCR came from a woman between 40 and 55 years old with Graves' hyperthyroidism. DNA for the CDR3: TGTGCCAGCAGCCCCCACAGGCAGGCTCGGGACTATGGCTACACCTTC. Amino acid sequence: CASSPHRQARDYGYTF.